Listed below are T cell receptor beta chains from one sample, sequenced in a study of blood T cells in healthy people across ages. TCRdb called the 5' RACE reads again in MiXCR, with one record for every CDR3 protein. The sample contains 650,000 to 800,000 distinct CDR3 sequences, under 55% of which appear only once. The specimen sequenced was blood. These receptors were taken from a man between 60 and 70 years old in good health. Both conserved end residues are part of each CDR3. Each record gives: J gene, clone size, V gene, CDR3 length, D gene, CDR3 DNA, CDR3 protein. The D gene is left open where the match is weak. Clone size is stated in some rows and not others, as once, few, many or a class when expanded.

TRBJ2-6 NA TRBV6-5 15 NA TGTGCCAGCAGTTACGAGGGGGCTGGGGCCAACGTCCTGACTTTC CASSYEGAGANVLTF
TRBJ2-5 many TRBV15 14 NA TGTGCCACCAGCACCCGCGGTGGGGGAGAGACCCAGTACTTC CATSTRGGGETQYF
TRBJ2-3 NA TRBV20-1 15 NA TGCAGTGCTAGAGCAGGGGGGGCTAGCACAGATACGCAGTATTTT CSARAGGASTDTQYF
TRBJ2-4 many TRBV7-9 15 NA TGTGCCAGCAGCCTCGCCACAGTAGCCAAAAACATTCAGTACTTC CASSLATVAKNIQYF
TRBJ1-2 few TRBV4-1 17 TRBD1 TGCGCCAGCAGCCAAGGTCAGGCTACAGGGGTTCACTATGGCTACACCTTC CASSQGQATGVHYGYTF
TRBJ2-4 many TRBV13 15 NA TGTGCCAGCAGCTTAGGCCTTACGGGGGTGAACATTCAGTACTTC CASSLGLTGVNIQYF
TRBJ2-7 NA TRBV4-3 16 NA TGCGCCAGCAGCCACTTAAGAGGACAGTCATACAATGAGCAGTACTTC CASSHLRGQSYNEQYF
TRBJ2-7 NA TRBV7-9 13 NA TGTGCCAGCAGCTTCGACACATACTACGAGCAGTACTTC CASSFDTYYEQYF
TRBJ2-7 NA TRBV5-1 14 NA TGCGCCAGCAGCTTGGGGACAGAGGGATTGGCCCAGTACTTC CASSLGTEGLAQYF
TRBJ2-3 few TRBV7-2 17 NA TGTGCCAGCAGCCCGGAGGGGGTGGGGGTGCGCACAGATACGCAGTATTTT CASSPEGVGVRTDTQYF
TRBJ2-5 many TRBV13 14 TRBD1 TGTGCCAGCAGACGGACAGGGGGCTTGGAGACCCAGTACTTC CASRRTGGLETQYF
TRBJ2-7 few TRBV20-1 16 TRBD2 TGCAGTGCTAGAGTCGGGACTAGCGGGGGTTACTACGAGCAGTACTTC CSARVGTSGGYYEQYF
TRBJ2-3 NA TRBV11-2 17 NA TGTGCCAGCAGCTTAGAGGCCGCGGGTTGGAGCACAGATACGCAGTATTTT CASSLEAAGWSTDTQYF
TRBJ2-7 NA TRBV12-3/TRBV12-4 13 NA TGTGCCGGCAGTTTTACAGGGACCTACGAGCAGTACTTC CAGSFTGTYEQYF
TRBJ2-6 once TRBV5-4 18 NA TGTGCCAGCAACCCAGAGATACAGGGTACCTCTGGGGCCAACGTCCTGACTTTC CASNPEIQGTSGANVLTF
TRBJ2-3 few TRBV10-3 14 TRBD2 TGTGCCATCAGTAGCGGGGGGGACACAGATACGCAGTATTTT CAISSGGDTDTQYF
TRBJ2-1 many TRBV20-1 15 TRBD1 TGCAGTGCTTCTCGGGACAGGGAGTATAGCAATGAGCAGTTCTTC CSASRDREYSNEQFF
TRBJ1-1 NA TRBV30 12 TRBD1 TGTGCCTGTACAACAGGGGGTTCTGAAGCTTTCTTT CACTTGGSEAFF
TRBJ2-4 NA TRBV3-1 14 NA TGTGCCGGCAGCCAATTCATAGCCAAAAACATTCAGTACTTC CAGSQFIAKNIQYF
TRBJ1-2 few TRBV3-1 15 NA TGTGCCAGCAGCCAAGGGCAGGGCCTACCCTCTGGCTACACCTTC CASSQGQGLPSGYTF
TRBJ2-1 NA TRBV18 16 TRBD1 TGTGCCAGCTCTCCCACGGGACAGGGGGCGGTTGGTGAGCAGTTCTTC CASSPTGQGAVGEQFF
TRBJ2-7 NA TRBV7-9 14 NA TGTGCCAGCAGCCACTCGGGGTCGTCCTACGAGCAGTACTTC CASSHSGSSYEQYF
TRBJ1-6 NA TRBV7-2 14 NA TGTGCCAGCAGCTTGGGACCGCATAATTCACCCCTCCACTTT CASSLGPHNSPLHF